This is a list of T cell receptor beta chains from one sample in a study of blood T cell repertoires in COVID-19. The data were produced by immunoSEQ multiplex PCR, yet TCRdb's version contains in-frame clones alone and is incomplete. This sample has fewer than 700,000 clones, with about 88% found just once. The sequenced sample consisted of peripheral blood. The receptors come from a woman aged 50 to 60 with COVID-19, enrolled during active disease. The CDR3 runs from the conserved cysteine through the conserved F or W. A D gene is named only where the DNA matches it firmly. Rows may omit the clone size; those that give it use once, few, many or a size class.

TRBJ2-1,.,.,TRBV5-1,CASNRRADNEQFF,TGCGCCAGCAATAGGAGGGCTGACAATGAGCAGTTCTTC
TRBJ1-2,.,.,TRBV27,CASSLYEGTGYGYTF,TGTGCCAGCAGTTTATACGAGGGTACGGGCTATGGCTACACCTTC
TRBJ1-5,.,.,TRBV28,CASSLRGSGDQPQHF,TGTGCCAGCAGTTTACGGGGGTCGGGGGATCAGCCCCAGCATTTT
TRBJ2-2,.,.,TRBV5-1,CASSLDTGNMAGELFF,TGCGCCAGCAGCTTGGATACAGGGAATATGGCCGGGGAGCTGTTTTTT
TRBJ1-6,.,.,TRBV18,CASSPPGSYNSPLHF,TGTGCCAGCTCACCCCCAGGGTCCTATAATTCACCCCTCCACTTT
TRBJ1-2,TRBD1,.,TRBV27,CASSPTTGGVGGYTF,TGTGCCAGCAGTCCGACGACAGGGGGCGTGGGGGGCTACACCTTC
TRBJ1-2,TRBD1,.,TRBV4-1,CASSPRQGPYGYTF,TGCGCCAGCAGCCCGAGACAGGGACCCTATGGCTACACCTTC
TRBJ1-2,TRBD1,.,TRBV28,CASSSGGLNYGYTF,TGTGCCAGCAGTTCAGGGGGCCTTAACTATGGCTACACCTTC
TRBJ2-2,.,.,TRBV28,CASSLVVRGHTGELFF,TGTGCCAGCAGTTTAGTCGTCAGGGGACACACCGGGGAGCTGTTTTTT
TRBJ1-4,TRBD1,.,TRBV5-5,CASSLGTGDSTNEKLFF,TGTGCCAGCAGCTTGGGGACAGGGGACTCAACTAATGAAAAACTGTTTTTT
TRBJ2-7,TRBD1,.,TRBV6-5,CASRTTGAYEQYF,TGTGCCAGCAGGACGACAGGGGCCTACGAGCAGTACTTC
TRBJ1-2,TRBD1,.,TRBV5-1,CASSPVRGNGYTF,TGCGCCAGCAGCCCCGTCAGGGGGAATGGCTACACCTTC
TRBJ1-2,.,.,TRBV12-3/TRBV12-4,CASGEDGYYGYTF,TGTGCCAGCGGGGAGGACGGCTACTATGGCTACACCTTC
TRBJ1-6,.,.,TRBV6-5,CASSYSPRTVSRPLHF,TGTGCCAGCAGTTACTCCCCGCGGACAGTAAGTCGGCCCCTCCACTTT
TRBJ1-3,.,.,TRBV5-8,CASSLPGVGGNTIYF,TGTGCCAGCAGCTTGCCAGGGGTCGGAGGAAACACCATATATTTT
TRBJ1-1,.,.,TRBV5-3,CARSVINRANTEAFF,TGTGCCAGAAGCGTAATAAACAGGGCGAACACTGAAGCTTTCTTT
TRBJ2-5,TRBD1,.,TRBV11-2,CASSSRGTGGETQYF,TGTGCCAGCAGCTCCCGAGGGACAGGTGGGGAGACCCAGTACTTC
TRBJ1-3,.,.,TRBV28,CASRAESPGEDTIYF,TGTGCCAGCAGGGCCGAGAGCCCCGGGGAGGACACCATATATTTT
TRBJ1-6,TRBD1,.,TRBV6-6,CASSYSGTDSPLHF,TGTGCCAGCAGTTACTCGGGGACAGATTCACCCCTCCACTTT
TRBJ1-6,.,.,TRBV2,CASIRVYNSPLHF,TGTGCCAGCATACGAGTCTATAATTCACCCCTCCACTTT
TRBJ1-4,TRBD1,.,TRBV5-4,CASSKGQGAGNEKLFF,TGTGCCAGCAGCAAGGGACAGGGGGCCGGTAATGAAAAACTGTTTTTT
TRBJ1-5,.,.,TRBV3-1/TRBV3-2,CASSPFLLGGQPQHF,TGTGCCAGCAGCCCATTTTTACTAGGCGGTCAGCCCCAGCATTTT
TRBJ2-7,.,.,TRBV29-1,CSVAVTDSYEQYF,TGCAGCGTTGCGGTGACTGACTCCTACGAGCAGTACTTC
TRBJ1-6,.,.,TRBV10-3,CAISQSGGALGNSPLHF,TGTGCCATCAGTCAGAGCGGGGGGGCGCTAGGTAATTCACCCCTCCACTTT
TRBJ1-5,.,once,TRBV3-1/TRBV3-2,CASSQGRNQPQHF,TGTGCCAGCAGCCAAGGGAGAAATCAGCCCCAGCATTTT
TRBJ2-1,TRBD1,.,TRBV7-2,CASNPRGQFNEQFF,TGTGCCAGCAACCCGAGGGGACAGTTCAATGAGCAGTTCTTC
TRBJ1-3,TRBD1,.,TRBV6-6,CASSYDRGGNTIYF,TGTGCCAGCAGTTATGACAGGGGAGGAAACACCATATATTTT
TRBJ2-1,TRBD2,.,TRBV7-9,CASSLARNSGGNEQFF,TGTGCCAGCAGCTTAGCCCGCAATAGCGGGGGCAATGAGCAGTTCTTC
TRBJ1-4,TRBD1,once,TRBV6-5,CASSYTGGTPEKLFF,TGTGCCAGCAGTTACACAGGGGGGACGCCTGAAAAACTGTTTTTT
TRBJ2-7,.,.,TRBV19,CASGNPAEVGRSYEQYF,TGTGCCAGTGGTAACCCCGCCGAGGTCGGCCGCTCCTACGAGCAGTACTTC
TRBJ1-2,.,.,TRBV12-3/TRBV12-4,CASSLGAGYTF,TGTGCCAGCAGTTTAGGGGCGGGCTACACCTTC